This entry describes one T cell receptor beta chain. This CDR3 contains 12 residues. V was cut by 6 bases and J by 2 bases, with 7 bases left in between. Germline CDR1 reads MNHNS; CDR2 reads SASEGT. Clones were read by immunoSEQ multiplex PCR, and TCRdb kept only the in-frame ones, dropping some. Of 70,000 to 95,000 clones in the sample, 93% are singletons; the top ten hold more than 2.5%. The sample originates from a study of T cell changes during pregnancy in multiple sclerosis. This TCR was recovered from a female donor with multiple sclerosis, enrolled in a pregnancy study. Sequencing was performed on peripheral blood, taken in the second trimester of pregnancy. The gene calls are TRBV6-1 and TRBJ1-2; D is uncertain. The CDR3 region is CASRSENYGYTF. The CDR3 DNA is TGTGCCAGCAGGTCAGAAAACTATGGCTACACCTTC.